This T cell receptor beta chain was recorded in a study of T-cell memory formation after mild COVID-19. The CDR3 has 14 residues. The V gene's germline CDR1 is SGDLS and CDR2 YYNGEE. The germline V and J ends were trimmed by 0 bases and 1 base, with 6 bases remaining between them. TCRdb re-derived calls from the 5' RACE reads in MiXCR, one entry per CDR3 protein. The sample has about 260,000 distinct CDR3 sequences; roughly 8.2% are singletons. This receptor was obtained from a man between 18 and 35 years old who had mild COVID-19 (a few samples of this study predate the infection). Cell type and time point are not known. The chain uses TRBV9 and TRBJ2-3; a weak D match, TRBD2 (6 bases). Sequenced input: PBMCs or a T cell subset sorted from them (not recorded which). In DNA form, the CDR3 reads TGTGCCAGCAGCGTAGCTAGCGGCACAGATACGCAGTATTTT. Encoded protein: CASSVASGTDTQYF.